The 27 T cell receptor beta chains below come from one sample, sequenced in a study of blood T cell repertoires in COVID-19. Assay: immunoSEQ multiplex PCR; the TCRdb copy retains only in-frame clones and omits some. The sample yields around 190,000 clones, 80% to 90% seen once. Sequencing input: peripheral blood. Receptor source: a man under 40 with acute or convalescent COVID-19.

The chain joins TRBV15 to TRBJ2-3; tentatively, D is TRBD2 (7 bases). Germline CDR1 LNHNV, CDR2 YYDKDF (reference sequence). The CDR3 loop spans 18 amino acids. Trimming shortened V by 5 bases and J by 3 bases, and 24 bases separated the two germline ends. The CDR3 DNA follows: TGTGCCACCAGCCTGAAAAGGGGGGGGACGGTCGGAACAGATACGCAGTATTTT. Its translation: CATSLKRGGTVGTDTQYF. The whole variable domain, remainder taken from reference TRBV15 and TRBJ2-3, is DAMVIQNPRYQVTQFGKPVTLSCSQTLNHNVMYWYQQKSSQAPKLLFHYYDKDFNNEADTPDNFQSRRPNTSFCFLDIRSPGLGDTAMYLCATSLKRGGTVGTDTQYFGPGTRLTVL.

J is TRBJ1-2 and V is TRBV28; 11 bases line up with TRBD1. This CDR3 spans 14 amino acids. Trimming removed 5 bases from V and 5 bases from J; junction bases left unmatched: 4. CDR1 and CDR2 from the germline V gene are MDHEN and SYDVKM. In nucleotides, the CDR3 is TGTGCCAGCAGTGGACAGGGGGCGTTTTATGGCTACACCTTC. Translated: CASSGQGAFYGYTF.

This chain joins TRBV19 and TRBJ1-2, with 7 bases that match TRBD1. The germline V gene has CDR1 LNHDA and CDR2 SQIVND (reference sequence). The trim removed 9 bases at V and 5 bases at J, leaving 15 bases unmatched. The CDR3 is made up of 15 amino acids. Here the CDR3 DNA reads TGTGCCAGCCTGGACAGGCCCGGCTTAGAGTATGGCTACACCTTC. Translating it yields CASLDRPGLEYGYTF.

V gene TRBV5-1 combines with J gene TRBJ2-3, with 13 bases aligning to TRBD2. This CDR3 has 18 residues. Germline V gives CDR1 SGHRS, CDR2 YFSETQ. With V trimmed by 4 bases and J by 2 bases, 10 bases remained unmatched. Here the CDR3 reads CASSVPTGTSGTTDTQYF. Here the CDR3 DNA reads TGCGCCAGCAGCGTGCCCACCGGGACTAGCGGGACCACAGATACGCAGTATTTT.

This chain links TRBV29-1 with TRBJ2-7, with no clear D. CDR3 length: 11 amino acids. Germline V gene sequence: CDR1 SQVTM, CDR2 ANQGSEA. Between the trimmed V and J ends, which lost 5 bases and 3 bases, there was a span of 8 bases. The CDR3 spells CSVFSGYEQYF. The CDR3 DNA reads as TGCAGCGTTTTCAGTGGCTACGAGCAGTACTTC.

J is TRBJ2-7 and V is TRBV11-2, with D perhaps TRBD1 (6 bases). The CDR3 contains 15 residues. Trimming left V 7 bases short and J 1 base short, with 17 bases between. Germline-derived CDR1 and CDR2 are SGHAT and FQNNGV. Here the CDR3 reads CASTFGQGRSYEQYF. The CDR3 DNA follows: TGTGCCAGCACCTTCGGGCAGGGGCGTTCCTACGAGCAGTACTTC.

This clone was observed once. V gene TRBV28 combines with J gene TRBJ2-4; D might be TRBD1 (5 bases). CDR1 and CDR2 from the germline V gene are MDHEN and SYDVKM. The CDR3 covers 15 residues. Trimming took off 3 bases at V and 0 bases at J, with 9 bases between the two ends. DNA for the CDR3: TGTGCCAGCAGTTTGGGCAGGGTAGCCAAAAACATTCAGTACTTC. Translation: CASSLGRVAKNIQYF. Together with reference TRBV28 and TRBJ2-4, the CDR3 gives the full variable domain: DVKVTQSSRYLVKRTGEKVFLECVQDMDHENMFWYRQDPGLGLRLIYFSYDVKMKEKGDIPEGYSVSREKKERFSLILESASTNQTSMYLCASSLGRVAKNIQYFGAGTRLSVL.

This clone was observed a single time. The chain joins TRBV5-6 to TRBJ2-3, with a weak D call TRBD2 (6 bases). This CDR3 comprises 13 residues. V was shortened by 0 bases and J by 6 bases, with 8 bases between the two germline ends. Germline CDR1 reads SGHDT; CDR2 reads YYEEEE. CDR3 amino acids: CASSLGLADTQYF. Written as DNA, the CDR3 is TGTGCCAGCAGCTTGGGTCTAGCGGATACGCAGTATTTT.

The chain is built from TRBV28 and TRBJ1-2; D gene unclear. The CDR3 totals 12 residues. Germline V gene data show CDR1 as MDHEN and CDR2 as SYDVKM. Deletions cut 8 bases from V and 7 bases from J, with 14 bases between. In DNA, the CDR3 is TGTGCCAGCGGTTCCCCCCGGAGTGGCTACACCTTC. It yields the protein CASGSPRSGYTF.

The chain combines TRBV5-1 with TRBJ1-3; TRBD1 is a possible D gene (5 bases). In germline, CDR1 is SGHRS, CDR2 YFSETQ. V was shortened by 0 bases and J by 2 bases, with 18 bases between the two germline ends. The CDR3 extends over 18 amino acids. The CDR3 sequence: CASSLVPLDTNAGNTIYF. For the CDR3, the DNA is TGCGCCAGCAGCTTGGTTCCTCTGGACACAAACGCTGGAAACACCATATATTTT.

V usage is TRBV6-5 and J usage is TRBJ2-7; D might be TRBD2 (6 bases). Between the trimmed V and J ends, which lost 8 bases and 0 bases, there was a span of 14 bases. The CDR3 is 14 amino acids. Germline values: CDR1 MNHEY, CDR2 SVGAGI. The CDR3 DNA is TGTGCCAGCCTTCGGGAGCGGCTCTCCTACGAGCAGTACTTC. Its protein product is CASLRERLSYEQYF.

This clone was observed a single time. The CDR3 nucleotides are TGTGCCAGCAGGATAACTAGCGGGGGGACCTCCTACGAGCAGTACTTC. Protein sequence: CASRITSGGTSYEQYF. The gene calls are TRBV7-2 and TRBJ2-7; 12 positions match TRBD2. The ends lost 6 bases at V and 0 bases at J; junction bases unmatched: 6. CDR3 size: 16 residues. Looked up from germline, CDR1 is SGHTA and CDR2 is FQGNSA.

V and J are TRBV18 and TRBJ2-5, with 7 nucleotides matching TRBD1. CDR1 KGHSH and CDR2 LQKENI come from the germline V gene. This CDR3 has 13 amino acids. V dropped 4 bases and J dropped 2; count of bases not matched to a gene: 1. The CDR3 region has the DNA TGTGCCAGCTCACGGGGACAGCAAGAGACCCAGTACTTC. Translated, it gives CASSRGQQETQYF.

This rearrangement joins TRBV5-1 to TRBJ2-7; 8 positions match TRBD2. CDR1 SGHRS and CDR2 YFSETQ come from the germline V gene. The CDR3 contains 17 residues. Trimming at V came to 1 base and at J to 2 bases, leaving 11 bases not matched to a gene. CDR3 residues: CASSLNAGGGRTYEQYF. DNA of the CDR3: TGCGCCAGCAGCTTGAACGCGGGGGGAGGGAGGACCTACGAGCAGTACTTC.

This clone has only one observation. This sequence joins TRBV5-4 and TRBJ2-2; 10 nucleotides match TRBD1. There are 15 residues in the CDR3. Germline loops: CDR1 SGHNT, CDR2 YYREEE (reference sequence). V lost 2 bases and J lost 7; bases outside the gene matches: 5. The CDR3 sequence: CASSFDRGLGGELFF. CDR3 coding DNA: TGTGCCAGCAGCTTCGACAGGGGGCTTGGCGGGGAGCTGTTTTTT.

The V gene is TRBV5-1, the J gene TRBJ1-1; possibly TRBD1 for D (6 bases). Germline V CDR1 and CDR2: SGHRS, YFSETQ. Trimming took 2 bases from V and 8 from J, leaving 7 bases between them. This CDR3 has 11 amino acids. CDR3 loop: CASSFDREAFF. The DNA for the CDR3 is TGCGCCAGCAGCTTCGACAGGGAAGCTTTCTTT.

The chain is built from TRBV6-2 or TRBV6-3 and TRBJ1-1, with 10 bases aligning to TRBD1. Germline V gene lookup returns CDR1 MNHEY and CDR2 SVGEGT. This CDR3 has 17 residues. V dropped 5 bases and J dropped 0; count of bases not matched to a gene: 9. For the CDR3, the DNA is TGTGCCAGCAGTGGGACAGGGGTAGTCTGGGTGAACACTGAAGCTTTCTTT. This encodes CASSGTGVVWVNTEAFF.

The V gene is TRBV3-1 (or the pseudogene TRBV3-2), the J gene TRBJ2-1; no firm D call. This CDR3 contains 14 residues. V was clipped by 0 bases and J by 3 bases, with 6 bases between them. The V gene's germline CDR1 is LGHDT and CDR2 YNNKEL (reference sequence). The CDR3 DNA reads as TGTGCCAGCAGCCAAGAGCGTTACTACAATGAGCAGTTCTTC. This translates into CASSQERYYNEQFF.

The CDR3 region is CASSLSLALYYEQYF. The CDR3 DNA reads TGTGCCAGCAGCTTATCTCTAGCGCTGTACTACGAGCAGTACTTC. The rearrangement uses TRBV7-8 and TRBJ2-7; possibly TRBD2 for D (6 bases). V lost 2 bases to trimming and J lost 3 bases, with 14 bases between them. From germline, CDR1 is SGHVS and CDR2 FQNEAQ. The CDR3 covers 15 residues.

Worth noting for this clone: Other DNA sequences in this specimen translate into the identical CDR3. This chain joins TRBV3-1 (or the pseudogene TRBV3-2) and TRBJ1-5, with D hard to call. The germline V and J ends were trimmed by 0 bases and 6 bases, with 9 bases remaining between them. The length of the CDR3 is 14 residues. CDR1 is LGHDT, CDR2 YNNKEL, per germline (reference sequence). The CDR3, as DNA: TGTGCCAGCAGCCAAGACCGCGGAGGTCAGCCCCAGCATTTT. Amino acid sequence: CASSQDRGGQPQHF.

The CDR3 reads CASSLDDRDLYSNQPQHF. The CDR3 bases are TGTGCCAGCAGCTTAGACGACAGGGATCTTTATAGCAATCAGCCCCAGCATTTT. This sequence joins TRBV7-8 and TRBJ1-5; 7 bases are shared with TRBD1. Trimming removed 1 base from V and 0 bases from J; junction bases left unmatched: 9. Germline lookup yields CDR1 SGHVS and CDR2 FQNEAQ. This CDR3 has 18 residues.

This clone was observed once. This chain joins TRBV6-5 and TRBJ2-5; 9 nucleotides agree with TRBD1. Germline lookup yields CDR1 MNHEY and CDR2 SVGAGI. The CDR3 consists of 15 residues. V lost 0 bases to trimming and J lost 4 bases; unmatched junction nucleotides: 3. The CDR3 sequence: CASSYSGTGSETQYF. The CDR3 DNA is TGTGCCAGCAGTTACTCCGGGACAGGGTCAGAGACCCAGTACTTC.

This clone was seen more than once but under ten times. CDR3 sequence reads: CASSLRDRSSGNTIYF. In DNA form, the CDR3 reads TGTGCCAGCAGTCTCCGGGACAGGAGCTCTGGAAACACCATATATTTT. The chain has TRBV27 and TRBJ1-3; 8 bases are a match to TRBD1. Trimming at V came to 5 bases and at J to 0 bases, leaving 6 bases not matched to a gene. The CDR3 is 16 residues long. Germline V CDR1 and CDR2: MNHEY, SMNVEV (reference sequence).

This clone showed up just once. The V gene is TRBV6-5, the J gene TRBJ2-5; 10 bases fit TRBD2. Per the germline V gene, CDR1 is MNHEY and CDR2 is SVGAGI. This CDR3 has 14 amino acids. V lost 8 bases, J lost 3 bases, and 6 bases stayed unmatched. CDR3 residues: CASPSGTSEETQYF. The CDR3 nucleotides are TGTGCCAGCCCTTCCGGGACTAGCGAAGAGACCCAGTACTTC.

The V call is TRBV2, the J call TRBJ1-2; no clear D gene. Germline-derived CDR1 and CDR2 are SNHLY and FYNNEI. With 3 bases removed from V and 6 bases from J, the gap between germline ends came to 14 bases. This CDR3 is 14 amino acids long. The DNA of the CDR3 is TGTGCCAGCAGTGAGGGTCAGGTGAACGATGGCTACACCTTC. It encodes CASSEGQVNDGYTF.

The chain couples TRBV27 to TRBJ1-3; D unresolved. The CDR3 loop spans 13 amino acids. CDR1 is MNHEY, CDR2 SMNVEV, per germline (reference sequence). V lost 2 bases and J lost 4, with 6 bases in between. CDR3 sequence reads: CASSLNRGNTIYF. In DNA form, the CDR3 reads TGTGCCAGCAGTTTAAACAGAGGAAACACCATATATTTT.

The genes are TRBV7-9 and TRBJ2-3, with a weak D call TRBD1 (6 bases). The V end lost 1 base, the J end lost 0 bases, and 8 bases lay between the germline ends. CDR1 is SEHNR, CDR2 FQNEAQ, per germline (reference sequence). The CDR3 totals 15 residues. CDR3 sequence reads: CASSLEGDSTDTQYF. CDR3 DNA: TGTGCCAGCAGCTTAGAGGGGGATAGCACAGATACGCAGTATTTT.